This T cell receptor (beta chain) is drawn from a study of glioma-infiltrating T cells. Notes on the study in general: Tissue-blood divergence was below expectation in non-neoplastic patients, above in gliomas.

Trimming shortened V by 6 bases and J by 6 bases, and 14 bases separated the two germline ends. CDR1 is MNHEY, CDR2 SMNVEV, per germline (reference sequence). This CDR3 has 13 amino acids. The iRepertoire nested amplicon-rescue multiplex PCR amplified TCR alpha and beta CDR3s from RNA. In TCRdb, the multiplex PCR reads were re-called with MiXCR into one record per CDR3 protein. This sample has about 210,000 distinct CDR3 sequences, with roughly a third found just once. This clonotype appeared many times. Antigen: not known. Sequencing was performed on glioma tissue, nonneoplastic brain tissue, or PBMCs (not recorded which). The TCR comes from a human donor with low-grade glioma or glioblastoma, undergoing nonglioma brain surgery, or in good health (not recorded which). The chain links TRBV27 to TRBJ1-1; D perhaps matches TRBD1 (5 bases). The CDR3 region has the DNA TGTGCCAGCAGACTTCAGGGTAACGCTGAAGCTTTCTTT. Residues: CASRLQGNAEAFF.